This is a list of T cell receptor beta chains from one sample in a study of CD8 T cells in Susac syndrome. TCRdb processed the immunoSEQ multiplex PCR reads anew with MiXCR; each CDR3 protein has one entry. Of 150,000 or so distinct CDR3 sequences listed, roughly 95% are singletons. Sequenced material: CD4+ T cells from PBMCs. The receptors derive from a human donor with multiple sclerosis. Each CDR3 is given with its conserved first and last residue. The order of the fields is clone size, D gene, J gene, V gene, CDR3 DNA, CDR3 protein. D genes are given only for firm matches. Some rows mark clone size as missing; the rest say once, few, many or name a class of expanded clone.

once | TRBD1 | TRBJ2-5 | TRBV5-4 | TGTGCCAGCAGCCGCCCGACAGGGGAAGAGACCCAGTACTTC | CASSRPTGEETQYF
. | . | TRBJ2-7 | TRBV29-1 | TGCAGCGTCACCGGAGTAGGGGACGAGCAGTACTTC | CSVTGVGDEQYF
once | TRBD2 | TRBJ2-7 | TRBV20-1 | TGCAGTGCTCGGGTGGCGGGAGGTGAGCAGTACTTC | CSARVAGGEQYF
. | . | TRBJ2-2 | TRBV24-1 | TGTGCCACCAGTGACCCGGGGAGCCGGGAGCTGTTTTTT | CATSDPGSRELFF
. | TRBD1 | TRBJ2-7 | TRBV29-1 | TGCAGCGTTGGGATTGACAGGGGCGTCTACGAGCAGTACTTC | CSVGIDRGVYEQYF
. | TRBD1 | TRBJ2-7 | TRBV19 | TGTGCCAGTAGTACACTCAGGGGGCTTGGCGAGCAGTACTTC | CASSTLRGLGEQYF
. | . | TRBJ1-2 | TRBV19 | TGTGCCAGTAGTATTTCCGCAGGCACCTGGGGCTATGGCTACACCTTC | CASSISAGTWGYGYTF
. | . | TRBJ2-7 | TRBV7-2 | TGTGCCAGCACCCCATCGGGCTACGGCTCCTACGAGCAGTACTTC | CASTPSGYGSYEQYF
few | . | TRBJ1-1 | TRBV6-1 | TGTGCCAGCTACAAACAACGGAACACTGAAGCTTTCTTT | CASYKQRNTEAFF
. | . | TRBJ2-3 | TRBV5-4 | TGTGCCAGCAGGCTGGACTCACTCGGCACAGATACGCAGTATTTT | CASRLDSLGTDTQYF
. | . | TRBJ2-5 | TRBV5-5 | TGTGCCAGCAGCTTGGCCGGGACCGGAGAGACCCAGTACTTC | CASSLAGTGETQYF
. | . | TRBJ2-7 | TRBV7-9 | TGTGCCAGCAGCTTCGGCGCCTACGAGCAGTACTTC | CASSFGAYEQYF
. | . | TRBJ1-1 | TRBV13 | TGTGCCAGCAGCCGAACTACCACTAACACTGAAGCTTTCTTT | CASSRTTTNTEAFF
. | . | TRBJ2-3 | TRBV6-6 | TGTGCCAGCTCCAGTAGCGCAGATACGCAGTATTTT | CASSSSADTQYF
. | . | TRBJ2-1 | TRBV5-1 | TGCGCCAGCAGCTTGGTTGCCGGACTCGAGGTCTTC | CASSLVAGLEVF
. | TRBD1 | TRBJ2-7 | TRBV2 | TGTGCCAGCAAGCCGGGACAGGGCTACTCCTACGAGCAGTACTTC | CASKPGQGYSYEQYF
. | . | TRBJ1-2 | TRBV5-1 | TGCGCCAGCAGATCGACGGCTACCTATGGCTACACCTTC | CASRSTATYGYTF
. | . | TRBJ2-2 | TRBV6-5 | TGTGCCAGCAGTTACTCTGCCCCCTGGGACTCGAACACCGGGGAGCTGTTTTTT | CASSYSAPWDSNTGELFF
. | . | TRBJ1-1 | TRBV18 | TGTGCCAGCTCACCATGGAGGGAGCCCACTGAAGCTTTCTTT | CASSPWREPTEAFF
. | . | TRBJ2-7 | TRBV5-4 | TGTGCCAGCAGCTTGGCCGTAGGCGGGCCTATAGGCGAGCAGTACTTC | CASSLAVGGPIGEQYF